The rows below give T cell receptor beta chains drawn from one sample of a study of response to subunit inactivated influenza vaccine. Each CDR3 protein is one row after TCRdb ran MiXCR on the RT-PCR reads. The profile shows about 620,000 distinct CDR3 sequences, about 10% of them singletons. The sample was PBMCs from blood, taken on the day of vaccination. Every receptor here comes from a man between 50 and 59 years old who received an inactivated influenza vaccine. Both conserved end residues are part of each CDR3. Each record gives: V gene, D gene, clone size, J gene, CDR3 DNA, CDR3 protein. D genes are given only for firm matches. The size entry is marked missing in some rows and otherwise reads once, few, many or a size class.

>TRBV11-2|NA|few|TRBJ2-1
TGTGCCAGCAGCTTAGCCCCGGGTACCTACAATGAGCAGTTCTTC
CASSLAPGTYNEQFF
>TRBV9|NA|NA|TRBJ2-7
TGTGCCAGCAGCCCGAGGCGGGACTACGAGCAGTACTTC
CASSPRRDYEQYF
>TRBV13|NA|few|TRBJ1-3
TGTGCCAGCAGCTTATGGACCCAGACAGGAAACACCATATATTTT
CASSLWTQTGNTIYF
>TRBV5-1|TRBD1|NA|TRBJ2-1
TGCGCCAGCAGCTTGTGGCAGGGGGCGGACAATGAGCAGTTCTTC
CASSLWQGADNEQFF
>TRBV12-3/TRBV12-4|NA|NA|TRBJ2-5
TGTGCCAGCACCGCGGACTTCGCCCAGTACTTC
CASTADFAQYF
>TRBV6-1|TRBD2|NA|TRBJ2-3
TGTGCCAGCAGTCCAGCGGGAGGGCCGGGGGATACGCAGTATTTT
CASSPAGGPGDTQYF
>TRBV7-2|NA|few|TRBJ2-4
TGTGCCAGCAGCTTAGGAAGGGGCCGCATTCAGTACTTC
CASSLGRGRIQYF
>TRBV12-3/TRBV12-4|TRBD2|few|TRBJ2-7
TGTGCCAGCAGTATGGGACTAGTCGGCGAGCAGTACTTC
CASSMGLVGEQYF
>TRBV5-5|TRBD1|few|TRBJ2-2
TGTGCCAGCAGCCCGGGACAGGGAGGGCCTATGACCGGGGAGCTGTTTTTT
CASSPGQGGPMTGELFF
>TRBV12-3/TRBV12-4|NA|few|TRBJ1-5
TGTGCCAGCACCGAAGGAGGGAGGCATCAGCCCCAGCATTTT
CASTEGGRHQPQHF
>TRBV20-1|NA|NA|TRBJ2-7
TGCAGTGTTATCCTCTCCGGGGCGAGAAACTCCTACGAGCAGTACTTC
CSVILSGARNSYEQYF
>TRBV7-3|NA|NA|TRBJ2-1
TGTGCCAGCAGCTTAATTCTAGCGTCGTACAATGAGCAGTTCTTC
CASSLILASYNEQFF
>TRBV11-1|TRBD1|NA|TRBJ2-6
TGTGCCAGCAGCCCCCTGAGGCGGACAGGGTTTGCTGGGGCCAACGTCCTGACTTTC
CASSPLRRTGFAGANVLTF
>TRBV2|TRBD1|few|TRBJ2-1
TGTGCCAGCAGTGTAGAGGACAGGGGGACCTACAATGAGCAGTTCTTC
CASSVEDRGTYNEQFF
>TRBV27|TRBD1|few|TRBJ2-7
TGTGCCAGCAGTATGGACAGGGCCTACGAGCAGTACTTC
CASSMDRAYEQYF
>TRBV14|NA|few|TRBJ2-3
TGTGCCAGCAGTCCCCTCCCGGCATGGACAGATACGCAGTATTTT
CASSPLPAWTDTQYF
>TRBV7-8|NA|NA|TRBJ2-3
TGTGCCAGCAGCTTAGTGGCACCTTTGACCCTTGATGGGCGCGCAGATACGCAGTATTTT
CASSLVAPLTLDGRADTQYF
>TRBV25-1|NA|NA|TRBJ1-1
TGTGCCAGCAGCCCGAACACATTGAAAACTGAAGCTTTCTTT
CASSPNTLKTEAFF
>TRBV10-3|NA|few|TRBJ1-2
TGTGCCATCAGTGAGTCCGCTCACGACTATGGCTACACCTTC
CAISESAHDYGYTF
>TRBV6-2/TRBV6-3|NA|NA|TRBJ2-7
TGTGCCAGTAAAGTGCGGGGACAGCTCCTCTACGAGCAGTACTTC
CASKVRGQLLYEQYF
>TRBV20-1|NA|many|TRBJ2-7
TGCAGTGCCCCGTACGGCACCTACGAGCAGTACTTC
CSAPYGTYEQYF
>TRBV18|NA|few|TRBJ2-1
TGTGCCAGCTCACCAGGGGAGTACAATGAGCAGTTCTTC
CASSPGEYNEQFF
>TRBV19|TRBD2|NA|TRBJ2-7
TGTGCCAGTAGTTTTGGGGGTAGCGGGAACCGACGGAACGAGCAGTACTTC
CASSFGGSGNRRNEQYF
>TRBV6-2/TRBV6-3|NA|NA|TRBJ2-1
TGTGCCAGCAGTTACGCGAACCTTGACTGGAAGCAGTTCTTC
CASSYANLDWKQFF
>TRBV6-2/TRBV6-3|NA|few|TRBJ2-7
TGTGCCAGCGAGGCACCATCCTACGAGCAGTACTTC
CASEAPSYEQYF
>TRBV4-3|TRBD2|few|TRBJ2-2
TGCGCCAGCAGCCCGGAACAACTAGCGCAAGGCCACGGGGAGCTGTTTTTT
CASSPEQLAQGHGELFF
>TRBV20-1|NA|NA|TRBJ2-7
TGCAGTGCCGGACGGTCCTACGAGCAGTACTTC
CSAGRSYEQYF
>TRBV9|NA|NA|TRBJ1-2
TGTGCCAGCAGCCCGTCTGAGGGCAGGCCTTACTATGGCTACACCTTC
CASSPSEGRPYYGYTF